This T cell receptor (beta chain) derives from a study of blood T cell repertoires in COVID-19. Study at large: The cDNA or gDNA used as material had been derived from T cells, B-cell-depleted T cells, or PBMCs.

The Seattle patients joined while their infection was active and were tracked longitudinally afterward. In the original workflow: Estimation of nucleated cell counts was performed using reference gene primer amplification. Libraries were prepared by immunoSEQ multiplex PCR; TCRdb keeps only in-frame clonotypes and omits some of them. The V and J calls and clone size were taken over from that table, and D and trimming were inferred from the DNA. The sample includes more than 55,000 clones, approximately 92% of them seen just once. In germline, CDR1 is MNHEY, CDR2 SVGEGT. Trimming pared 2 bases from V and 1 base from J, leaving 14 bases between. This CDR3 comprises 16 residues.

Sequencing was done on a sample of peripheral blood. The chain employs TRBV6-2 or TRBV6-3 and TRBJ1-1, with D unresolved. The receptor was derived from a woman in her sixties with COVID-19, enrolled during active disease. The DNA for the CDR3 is TGTGCCAGCAGTTACGCCCGGGGTAGCCGGAACACTGAAGCTTTCTTT. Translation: CASSYARGSRNTEAFF.